This T cell receptor (beta chain) was observed in a study of vaccination and CD4 T cells after COVID-19. Study-wide context: Overlapping spike peptides from SARS-CoV-2, HCoV-NL63, HCoV-OC43 and HCoV-229E served to stimulate the cells.

Once obtained from cultured CD4+ T cells, the DNA was sequenced using the Oncomine TCR Beta short-read assay. Genomic DNA was taken out of cultured CD4+ T cells by extraction. TCRdb itself ran the PCR reads through MiXCR, one entry per CDR3 protein. The profile shows about 10,000 distinct CDR3 sequences, around 30% of them singletons. V lost 4 bases and J lost 2; bases outside the gene matches: 2. Germline assignment: CDR1 SGHVS and CDR2 FQNEAQ. The CDR3 is 14 amino acids. Treatment denoted: roughly 10-day PBMC culture with coronavirus spike peptide pools or control peptides (ViraFEST assay). CD4+ T-cell collection from the unexposed donor predated the COVID-19 pandemic (2011-2018). Expanded clonotypes were found by TCR sequencing after peptide-pool stimulation (ViraFEST). This clonotype has a handful of counts. The target antigen is unknown.

The sample taken for sequencing was CD4+ T cells from blood, cultured in vitro. The sequence was obtained from a human donor in good health. The chain carries TRBV7-8 and TRBJ2-7; 10 nucleotides line up with TRBD2. CDR3 protein: CASSSSGRAYEQYF. The CDR3 nucleotides read TGTGCCAGCAGCTCAAGCGGGAGGGCCTACGAGCAGTACTTC.